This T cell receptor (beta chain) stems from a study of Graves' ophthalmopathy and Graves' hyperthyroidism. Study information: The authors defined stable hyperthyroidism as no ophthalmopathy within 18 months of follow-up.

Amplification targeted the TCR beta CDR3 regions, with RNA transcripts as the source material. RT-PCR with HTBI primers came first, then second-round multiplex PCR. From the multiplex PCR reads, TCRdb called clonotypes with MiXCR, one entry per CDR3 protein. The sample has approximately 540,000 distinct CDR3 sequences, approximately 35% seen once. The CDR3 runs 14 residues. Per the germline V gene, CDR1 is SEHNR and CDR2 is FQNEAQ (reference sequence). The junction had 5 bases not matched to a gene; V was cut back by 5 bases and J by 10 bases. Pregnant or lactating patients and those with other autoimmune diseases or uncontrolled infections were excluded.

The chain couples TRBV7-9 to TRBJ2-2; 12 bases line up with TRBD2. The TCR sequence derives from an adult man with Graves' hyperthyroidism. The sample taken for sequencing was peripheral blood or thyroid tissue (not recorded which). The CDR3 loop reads CASSGGTSGLELFF. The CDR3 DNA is TGTGCCAGCAGCGGGGGGACTAGCGGGTTGGAGCTGTTTTTT.